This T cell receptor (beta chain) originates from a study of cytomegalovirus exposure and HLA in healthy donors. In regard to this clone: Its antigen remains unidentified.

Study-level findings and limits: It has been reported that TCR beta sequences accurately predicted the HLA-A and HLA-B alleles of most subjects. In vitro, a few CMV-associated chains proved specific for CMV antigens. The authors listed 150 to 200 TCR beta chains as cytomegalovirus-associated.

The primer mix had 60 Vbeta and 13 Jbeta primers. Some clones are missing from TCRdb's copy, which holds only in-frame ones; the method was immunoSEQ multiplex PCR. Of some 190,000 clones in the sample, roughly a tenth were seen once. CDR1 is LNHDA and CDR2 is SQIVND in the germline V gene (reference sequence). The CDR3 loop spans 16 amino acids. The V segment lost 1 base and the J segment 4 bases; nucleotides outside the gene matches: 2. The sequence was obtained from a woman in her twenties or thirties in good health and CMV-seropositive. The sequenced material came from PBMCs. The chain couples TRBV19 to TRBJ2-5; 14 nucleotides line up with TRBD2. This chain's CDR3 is CASSIGLAGGRETQYF. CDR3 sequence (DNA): TGTGCCAGTAGTATAGGACTAGCGGGAGGGAGAGAGACCCAGTACTTC.